The clone carrying this TCR beta chain was seen at least ten times. Antigen specificity is unknown. These data come from a study of metastatic and nonmetastatic thyroid tumors. Germline loops: CDR1 SGHTA, CDR2 FQGNSA. CDR3 length: 17 residues. The junction had 16 bases not matched to a gene; V was cut back by 7 bases and J by 10 bases. Thyroid surgery took place with no prior treatment in any patient. Findings of the study overall: Malignant thyroid tumors reportedly had TCR beta diversity that was significantly higher than in benign nodules, in blood and tumor.

TCRdb recomputed clones from the PCR reads via MiXCR. The sample lists under 40,000 clones; approximately 17% were seen once. The sequencing input was blood. The clonotype originates from a female donor with papillary thyroid cancer or a benign thyroid nodule (not recorded which). Some clones in this sample may be carry-over from other donors' samples. The V and J genes are TRBV7-2 and TRBJ2-1; TRBD2 matches at 13 bases. CDR3 sequence: CASTEYRGLAGEGEQFF. The CDR3 DNA reads TGTGCCAGCACCGAATACCGTGGACTAGCGGGAGAGGGAGAGCAGTTCTTC. The complete variable domain, with remaining parts taken from reference TRBV7-2 and TRBJ2-1, reads GAGVSQSPSNKVTEKGKDVELRCDPISGHTALYWYRQSLGQGLEFLIYFQGNSAPDKSGLPSDRFSAERTGGSVSTLTIQRTQQEDSAVYLCASTEYRGLAGEGEQFFGPGTRLTVL.